This T cell receptor (beta chain) was sequenced during a study of cytomegalovirus exposure and HLA in healthy donors. V lost 4 bases and J lost 0, with 8 bases in between. Germline loops: CDR1 SGHDT, CDR2 YYEEEE. The CDR3 is made up of 14 amino acids. Those who donated were healthy bone marrow donors. While unrecorded immune exposures were likely, the donors were nominally healthy when sampled. Researchers ran the PCR with 60 Vbeta and 13 Jbeta primers. Sequencing was performed with immunoSEQ multiplex PCR; in TCRdb, only in-frame clones are kept and a portion is missing. The sample shows under 200,000 clones, 78% of them seen only once.

Sequencing used PBMCs. The chain employs TRBV5-6 and TRBJ1-5, with D tentatively TRBD1 (5 bases). The sequence was collected from a woman in her thirties or forties in good health and CMV-seronegative. CDR3: CASSVTGSNQPQHF. Written as DNA, the CDR3 is TGTGCCAGCAGCGTTACAGGTAGCAATCAGCCCCAGCATTTT.